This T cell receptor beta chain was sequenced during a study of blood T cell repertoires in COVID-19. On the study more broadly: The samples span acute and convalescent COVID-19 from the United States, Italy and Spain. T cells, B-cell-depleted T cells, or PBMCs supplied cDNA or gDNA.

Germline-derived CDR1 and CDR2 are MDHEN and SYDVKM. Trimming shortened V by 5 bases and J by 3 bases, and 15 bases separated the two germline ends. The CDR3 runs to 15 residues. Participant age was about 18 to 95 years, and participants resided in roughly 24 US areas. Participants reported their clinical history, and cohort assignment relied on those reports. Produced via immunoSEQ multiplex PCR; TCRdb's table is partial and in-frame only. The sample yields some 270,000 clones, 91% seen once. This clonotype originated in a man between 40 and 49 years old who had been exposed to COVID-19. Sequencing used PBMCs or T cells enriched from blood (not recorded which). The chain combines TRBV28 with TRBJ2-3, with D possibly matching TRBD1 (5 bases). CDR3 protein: CASSQTRGWTDTQYF. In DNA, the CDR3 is TGTGCCAGCAGTCAAACAAGGGGCTGGACAGATACGCAGTATTTT.